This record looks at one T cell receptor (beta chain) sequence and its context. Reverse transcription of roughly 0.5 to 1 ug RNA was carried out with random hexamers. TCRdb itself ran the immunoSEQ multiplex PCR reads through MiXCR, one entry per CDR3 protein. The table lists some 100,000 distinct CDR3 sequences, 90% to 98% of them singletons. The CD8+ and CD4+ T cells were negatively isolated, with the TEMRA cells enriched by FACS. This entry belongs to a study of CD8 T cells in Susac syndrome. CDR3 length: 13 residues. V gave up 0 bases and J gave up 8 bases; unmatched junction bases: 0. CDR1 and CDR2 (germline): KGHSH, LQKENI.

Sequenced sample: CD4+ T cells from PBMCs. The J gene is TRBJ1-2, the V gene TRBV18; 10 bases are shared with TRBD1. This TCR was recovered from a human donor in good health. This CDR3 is CASSPPDRGGYTF. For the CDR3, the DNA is TGTGCCAGCTCACCACCGGACAGGGGGGGCTACACCTTC.